The subject of this entry is one T cell receptor (beta chain). With 5 bases clipped from V and 1 base from J, the junction kept 10 bases outside the gene matches. Germline V gene data show CDR1 as SNHLY and CDR2 as FYNNEI. This CDR3 comprises 19 residues. Measured with immunoSEQ multiplex PCR; TCRdb has only the in-frame clones, and not every one. The sample gives 140,000 to 150,000 clones, roughly three quarters of which show up once; around 4.9% is in the top ten. This entry is derived from a study of cytotoxic CD8 clonotypes in ibrutinib-treated CLL. Sequencing used PBMCs, obtained after 24 months of ibrutinib treatment. This sequence originates from a human donor with chronic lymphocytic leukemia. The rearrangement joins TRBV2 to TRBJ2-1; 14 positions match TRBD2. CDR3 protein: CASSWLGTSGSGSYNEQFF. The DNA of the CDR3 is TGTGCCAGCAGTTGGCTGGGGACTAGCGGGAGTGGGTCCTACAATGAGCAGTTCTTC.